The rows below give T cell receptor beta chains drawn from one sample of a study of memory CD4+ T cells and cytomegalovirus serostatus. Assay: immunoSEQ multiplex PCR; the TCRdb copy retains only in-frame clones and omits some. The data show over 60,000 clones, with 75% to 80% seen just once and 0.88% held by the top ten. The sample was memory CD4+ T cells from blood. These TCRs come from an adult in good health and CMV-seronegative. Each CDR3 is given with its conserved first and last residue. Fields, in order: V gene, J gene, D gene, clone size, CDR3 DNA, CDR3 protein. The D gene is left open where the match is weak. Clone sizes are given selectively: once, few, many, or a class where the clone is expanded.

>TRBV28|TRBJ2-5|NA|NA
TGTGCCAGCAACACTTTCCCCTACATCCAAGAGACCCAGTACTTC
CASNTFPYIQETQYF
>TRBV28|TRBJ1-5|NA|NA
TGTGCCAGCAGTTTATTTGGCAGGGCTATATTTCAGCCCCAGCATTTT
CASSLFGRAIFQPQHF
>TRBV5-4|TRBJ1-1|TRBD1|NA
TGTGCCAGCAGCATGGTGACAGGGGATACTGAAGCTTTCTTT
CASSMVTGDTEAFF
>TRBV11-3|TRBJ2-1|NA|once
TGTGCCAGCAGCCTAAAATGGGGCCGAGGGAATGAGCAGTTCTTC
CASSLKWGRGNEQFF
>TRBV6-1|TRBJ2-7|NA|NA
TGTGCCAGCAGGGGCATCCAGCACTCCTACGAGCAGTACTTC
CASRGIQHSYEQYF
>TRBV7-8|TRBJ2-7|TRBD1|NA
TGTGCCAGCAGCTTGGATGAGACAGGGGCCTACGAGCAGTACTTC
CASSLDETGAYEQYF
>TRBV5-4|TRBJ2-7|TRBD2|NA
TGTGCCAGCAGCCCCGGGACTAGTGAGGGGTACGAGCAGTACTTC
CASSPGTSEGYEQYF
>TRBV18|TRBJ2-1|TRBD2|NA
TGTGCCAGCTCACCCGGGCTTGGAACTAGCGTTGGTTTTGAGCAGTTCTTC
CASSPGLGTSVGFEQFF
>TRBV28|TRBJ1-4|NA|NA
TGTGCCAGCAGTTGGATGGGTACTAATGAAAAACTGTTTTTT
CASSWMGTNEKLFF
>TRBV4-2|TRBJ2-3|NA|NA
TGTGCCAGCAGCCTGGACAGTATCACAGATACGCAGTATTTT
CASSLDSITDTQYF
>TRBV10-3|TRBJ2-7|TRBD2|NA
TGTGCCATAGGGACTAGCGGGGGGACCTACGAGCAGTACTTC
CAIGTSGGTYEQYF
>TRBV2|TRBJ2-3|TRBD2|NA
TGTGCCAGCCGGGAGGGGACTAGCACAGATACGCAGTATTTT
CASREGTSTDTQYF
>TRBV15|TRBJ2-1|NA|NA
TGTGCCACCAGCGGACGGGGGCGCGGCTCCTACAATGAGCAGTTCTTC
CATSGRGRGSYNEQFF
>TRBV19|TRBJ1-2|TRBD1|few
TGTGCCAGTAGTACCGGGTCCGGGACAGGGGCCTCGGGGTATGGCTACACCTTC
CASSTGSGTGASGYGYTF
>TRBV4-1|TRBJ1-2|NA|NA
TGCGCCAGCAGCCAAGCTGGGGCGCGGAGTAAAGGCAACTATGGCTACACCTTC
CASSQAGARSKGNYGYTF
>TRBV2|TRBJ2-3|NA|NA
TGTGCCAGCAGTGACCGTGCAGATACGCAGTATTTT
CASSDRADTQYF
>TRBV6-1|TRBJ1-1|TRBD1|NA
TGTGCCAGCAGTCCACAGGGGAGTAACACTGAAGCTTTCTTT
CASSPQGSNTEAFF
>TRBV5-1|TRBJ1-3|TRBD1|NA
TGCGCCAGCAGCTATTCTACAGGGGGAACTGGAAACACCATATATTTT
CASSYSTGGTGNTIYF
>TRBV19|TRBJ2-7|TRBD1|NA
TGTGCCAGTAGTATCACCGGGACAGGGGGCAACGAGCAGTACTTC
CASSITGTGGNEQYF
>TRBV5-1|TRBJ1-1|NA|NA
TGCGCCAGCAGCTTGGGGCAGGGAAAGAACACTGAAGCTTTCTTT
CASSLGQGKNTEAFF
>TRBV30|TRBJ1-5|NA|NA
TGTGCCTGGAGTGCCCAGAACAATCAGCCCCAGCATTTT
CAWSAQNNQPQHF
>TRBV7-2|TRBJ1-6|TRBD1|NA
TGTGCCAGCAGCTTAGCCGGGACAGAAAATTCACCCCTCCACTTT
CASSLAGTENSPLHF
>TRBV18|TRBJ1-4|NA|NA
TGTGCCAGCTCACAAACGGGGGAGAGGGGTAATGAAAAACTGTTTTTT
CASSQTGERGNEKLFF
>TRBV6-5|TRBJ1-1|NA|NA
TGTGCCAGCACCCCTGTCTGGAACACTGAAGCTTTCTTT
CASTPVWNTEAFF
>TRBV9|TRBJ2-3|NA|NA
TGTGCCAGCAGCGTCCCCCTCGAACGGATAGATACGCAGTATTTT
CASSVPLERIDTQYF
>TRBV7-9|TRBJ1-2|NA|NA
TGTGCCAGCAGCAGGCGAGGGGGTATAGCTAACTATGGCTACACCTTC
CASSRRGGIANYGYTF
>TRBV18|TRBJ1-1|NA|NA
TGTGCCAGCTCCCGAGGGGCCACGAACACTGAAGCTTTCTTT
CASSRGATNTEAFF
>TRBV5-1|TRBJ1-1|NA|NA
TGCGCCAGCAGCCCTTTGCTGATGAACACTGAAGCTTTCTTT
CASSPLLMNTEAFF
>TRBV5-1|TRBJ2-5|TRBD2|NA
TGCGCCAGCAGTCCTAGCGGGGACCAAGAGACCCAGTACTTC
CASSPSGDQETQYF
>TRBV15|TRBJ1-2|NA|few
TGTGCCACCAGCAGAGATTGGGAACAGGGTAGGCACACCTTC
CATSRDWEQGRHTF
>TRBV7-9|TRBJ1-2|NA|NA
TGTGCCAGCAGCTTAGCTCCGGGAAACTATGGCTACACCTTC
CASSLAPGNYGYTF
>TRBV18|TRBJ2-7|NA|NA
TGTGCCAGCTCACCACCGTCACAGAACCTCTACGAGCAGTACTTC
CASSPPSQNLYEQYF
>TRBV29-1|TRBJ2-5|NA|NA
TGCAGCATGCGATCCGGGCACATAGAGACCCAGTACTTC
CSMRSGHIETQYF
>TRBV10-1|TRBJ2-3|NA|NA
TGCGCCAGCACCGAGGTGGGTTCAGATACGCAGTATTTT
CASTEVGSDTQYF
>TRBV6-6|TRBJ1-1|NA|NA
TGTGCCAGCACTGGGGACATTGCGGTGCTGACTGAAGCTTTCTTT
CASTGDIAVLTEAFF
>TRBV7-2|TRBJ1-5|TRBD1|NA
TGTGCCAGCACCCTGGAGGCAGGGGGCCCTCAGCCCCAGCATTTT
CASTLEAGGPQPQHF
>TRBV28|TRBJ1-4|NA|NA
TGTGCCAGCAGTTTGTCCCATGGGGGGGGCTCGGTTTTT
CASSLSHGGGSVF
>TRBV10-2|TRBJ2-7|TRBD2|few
TGCGCCAGCAGTGAGTCGCCTAGCGGAGGCTCCTACGAGCAGTACTTC
CASSESPSGGSYEQYF
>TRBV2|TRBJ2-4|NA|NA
TGTGCCAGCACCGCGCAGCGAAGAACGCAGGGGAACATTCAGTACTTC
CASTAQRRTQGNIQYF
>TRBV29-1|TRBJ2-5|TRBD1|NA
TGCAGCGTTTCCCGGGACAGTGAGACCCAGTACTTC
CSVSRDSETQYF
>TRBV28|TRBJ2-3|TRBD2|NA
TGTGCCAGCAGCCCGACTAGCGGGAGAACGATAGATACGCAGTATTTT
CASSPTSGRTIDTQYF
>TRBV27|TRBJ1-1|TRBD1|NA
TGTGCCAGCAGTTTCTACAGGGGGGCTTTGGGGGCTTTCTTT
CASSFYRGALGAFF
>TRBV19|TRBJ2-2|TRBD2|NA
TGTGCCATCCGAAGGTCCAGCGGGGGCGACACCGGGGAGCTGTTTTTT
CAIRRSSGGDTGELFF
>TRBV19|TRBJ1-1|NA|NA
TGTGCCAGTAGTACAAACAGGGTGAACACTGAAGCTTTCTTT
CASSTNRVNTEAFF
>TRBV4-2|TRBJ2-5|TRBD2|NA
TGTGCCAGCAGCCAGGGAGGGAAGCTACAAGAGACCCAGTACTTC
CASSQGGKLQETQYF
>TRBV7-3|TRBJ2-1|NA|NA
TGTGCCAGCAGCACCGGGACCCACTCTTCCAATGAGCAGTTCTTC
CASSTGTHSSNEQFF
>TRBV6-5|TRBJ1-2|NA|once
TGTGCCAGCAGTTCCCCCCGGGGTTGGGATGGCTACACCTTC
CASSSPRGWDGYTF
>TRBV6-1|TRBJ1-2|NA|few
TGTGCCAGCGCTGAGCAGGGTGACTATGGCTACACCTTC
CASAEQGDYGYTF
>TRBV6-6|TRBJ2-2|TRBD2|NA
TGTGCCAGCACCCCCCGGGCTAGCGGCACCGGGGAGCTGTTTTTT
CASTPRASGTGELFF
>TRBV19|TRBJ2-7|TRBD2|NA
TGTGCCAGTTCAATCCGGTCCTCTTTTAGCGGGAGTCCCTACGAGCAGTACTTC
CASSIRSSFSGSPYEQYF
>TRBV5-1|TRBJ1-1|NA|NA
TGCGCCAGCAGGATCAGCGGGGGGGCAACTGAAGCTTTCTTT
CASRISGGATEAFF
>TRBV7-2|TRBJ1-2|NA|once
TGTGCCAGCAGCTTAGCGCAGAGGACAACTTATGGCTACACCTTC
CASSLAQRTTYGYTF
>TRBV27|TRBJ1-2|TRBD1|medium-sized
TGTGCCAGCAGTTATCAGGGGACAGGGAAGTATGGCTACACCTTC
CASSYQGTGKYGYTF
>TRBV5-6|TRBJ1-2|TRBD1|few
TGTGCCAGCAGCTTTACAGGGGGTGGAGGCTACACCTTC
CASSFTGGGGYTF